These T cell receptor beta chains were read from a single sample in a study of blood T cells in healthy people across ages. One entry per CDR3 protein results from TCRdb running MiXCR on the 5' RACE reads. The sample includes 1.5 million to 2 million distinct CDR3 sequences, roughly two fifths seen only once; the top ten take roughly 23%. Material: blood. The origin of the receptors is a human donor in good health. Each CDR3 is given with its conserved first and last residue.

V gene: TRBV29-1
CDR3 protein: CSVTGQGRTDTQYF

V gene: TRBV9
CDR3 protein: CASSVYRTGFSGANVLTF

V gene: TRBV20-1
CDR3 protein: CSARVQRFREQYF

V gene: TRBV20-1
CDR3 protein: CSASQGAFDEQYF

V gene: TRBV5-6
CDR3 protein: CASSLAWRSDTGELFF

V gene: TRBV5-4
CDR3 protein: CASSLTGDNYGYTF

V gene: TRBV18
CDR3 protein: CASSPQFRTATDTQYF

V gene: TRBV10-3
CDR3 protein: CAVSESGEPTVPHYGYTF

V gene: TRBV28
CDR3 protein: CASSTYQETQYF

V gene: TRBV20-1
CDR3 protein: CSAAGPTKNIQYF

V gene: TRBV5-1
CDR3 protein: CASSPGAGNRQYEQYF

V gene: TRBV29-1
CDR3 protein: CSVEGRVVFAEAFF

V gene: TRBV2
CDR3 protein: CASSEREDMYAALHTDTQYF

V gene: TRBV7-9
CDR3 protein: CASSSRGRTEAFF

V gene: TRBV11-2
CDR3 protein: CASSFYGPGNYGYTF

V gene: TRBV6-6
CDR3 protein: CASSVISGRENEKLFF

V gene: TRBV21-1
CDR3 protein: CASSETPERWRGITYEQYF

V gene: TRBV9
CDR3 protein: CASSGHRGSLYGYTF

V gene: TRBV10-3
CDR3 protein: CAISALGGAFDEQYF

V gene: TRBV29-1
CDR3 protein: CSTAGGRTSRYGYTF

V gene: TRBV9
CDR3 protein: CASSAGGYTF

V gene: TRBV7-8
CDR3 protein: CASSSRDYLNEQYF

V gene: TRBV7-2
CDR3 protein: CASSLGGRSGETQYF

V gene: TRBV2
CDR3 protein: CASSAGVNIQYF

V gene: TRBV5-1
CDR3 protein: CASSLVEDEQFF

V gene: TRBV24-1
CDR3 protein: CATSDEGERRNTEAFF

V gene: TRBV7-9
CDR3 protein: CASRNFGGTDTQYF

V gene: TRBV29-1
CDR3 protein: CSGTGDYEQYF

V gene: TRBV6-5
CDR3 protein: CASRGSSTDTQYF

V gene: TRBV20-1
CDR3 protein: CSAREVLNTEAFF

V gene: TRBV5-1
CDR3 protein: CASSSEPSGKETQYF

V gene: TRBV18
CDR3 protein: CASSTTGTDTQYF

V gene: TRBV6-2/TRBV6-3
CDR3 protein: CASSPRLGDAGELFF

V gene: TRBV4-2
CDR3 protein: CASSQDLMGPYNERFF

V gene: TRBV5-1
CDR3 protein: CASSLPGARGYTF

V gene: TRBV9
CDR3 protein: CASSVGTGTQYGYTF

V gene: TRBV2
CDR3 protein: CASTIQETQYF

V gene: TRBV5-1
CDR3 protein: CASSFDSGADTQYF

V gene: TRBV9
CDR3 protein: CASSVGPTGQGQSEQYF

V gene: TRBV21-1
CDR3 protein: CASTFGIAYNEQFF

V gene: TRBV11-3
CDR3 protein: CASSLSSGWRGPPDTYNEQFF